These 21 T cell receptor beta chains were sequenced from one sample in a study of regulatory T cells in long-lasting Graves disease (dated by TCRdb to 2020 to 2022). Receptor amplification or capture employed multiplex PCR. TCRdb records Illumina HiSeq 4000 as the sequencer. TCR beta libraries were built with iRepertoire HTBI primers and Arm-PCR amplification of CDR3 regions. TCRdb trimmed public reads at Q25 via fastp, called clones via MiXCR and kept in-frame beta chains. When rows share a CDR3 protein, they turn into one entry using the most common DNA and genes. Within this sample are a few hundred thousand distinct CDR3 sequences, with around 20% of them counted one time only. Approximately 15% of the sample comes from the top ten. Sample time point, as interpreted from the label and publication: newly diagnosed GD, antithyroid drugs for less than 3 months. RNA was extracted from PBMCs in TRIzol for both TCR sequencing and RNA sequencing.

This specimen consisted of peripheral blood mononuclear cells (PBMCs), obtained at new diagnosis, from a patient treated with antithyroid drugs. The receptors come from a female donor with Graves disease.

This clonotype was detected ten times or more. The chain links TRBV7-8 to TRBJ1-5, with 9 bases that match TRBD1. The CDR3 extends over 15 amino acids. CDR1 is SGHVS, CDR2 FQNEAQ, per germline. The V gene end was trimmed by 5 bases and the J gene end by 6 bases; junction bases not matched to a gene: 8. CDR3 in amino acids: CASSADRGGGQPQHF. The DNA of the CDR3 is TGTGCCAGCAGCGCGGACAGGGGAGGCGGTCAGCCCCAGCATTTT.

A few counts support this clonotype. A much larger clonotype is one base distant, so this may be a read error. The CDR3 DNA reads TGTGCCAACAGTTCCGATGGGGAACGGAATTCACCCCTCCACTTT. It is translated as CANSSDGERNSPLHF. The chain uses TRBV27 and TRBJ1-6, with unresolved D. The CDR3 has 15 amino acids. Germline lookup yields CDR1 MNHEY and CDR2 SMNVEV (reference sequence).

This clonotype has at least ten counts. The CDR3 spells CASTTGKGEQYF. DNA for the CDR3: TGTGCCAGTACTACAGGGAAGGGCGAGCAGTACTTC. The chain is built from TRBV28 and TRBJ2-7; the D gene is possibly TRBD1 (6 bases). Trimming stripped 9 bases from V and 6 bases from J, with 15 bases between. There are 12 residues in the CDR3. The V gene's germline CDR1 is MDHEN and CDR2 SYDVKM.

This clonotype was recorded many times. The rearrangement joins TRBV28 to TRBJ1-1; D is ambiguous. Germline V gene lookup returns CDR1 MDHEN and CDR2 SYDVKM. The V gene lost 2 bases and the J gene lost 2 bases, with 12 bases spanning the gap. This CDR3 has 15 amino acids. The DNA for the CDR3 is TGTGCCAGCAGTTTAGATAGAACGGGAAACACTGAAGCTTTCTTT. Translated: CASSLDRTGNTEAFF.

Many counts were recorded for this clonotype. The J gene is TRBJ2-7, the V gene TRBV11-2; 8 nucleotides match TRBD1. The ends lost 1 base at V and 6 bases at J; junction bases unmatched: 8. Germline CDR1 reads SGHAT; CDR2 reads FQNNGV. This CDR3 is 15 amino acids long. CDR3 sequence reads: CASSLAGGQDREQYF. The DNA for the CDR3 is TGTGCCAGCAGCTTAGCTGGGGGACAGGATCGCGAGCAGTACTTC.

The CDR3 bases are TGCAGTGCTAGACAGGCAAGGGTCTATGGCTACACCTTC. Translated, it gives CSARQARVYGYTF. The chain uses TRBV20-1 and TRBJ1-2, with no clear D. This CDR3 spans 13 amino acids. Germline lookup yields CDR1 DFQATT and CDR2 SNEGSKA (reference sequence). V gave up 2 bases and J gave up 4 bases, with 11 bases separating them.

This clonotype was found many times. The V call is TRBV20-1, the J call TRBJ1-1, with 9 bases identical to TRBD1. Losses at the gene ends were 6 bases for V and 8 bases for J; bases not matched to a gene: 10. The CDR3 length is 13 residues. Germline V gene data show CDR1 as DFQATT and CDR2 as SNEGSKA (reference sequence). This chain's CDR3 is CSAQGQGLPEAFF. CDR3 coding DNA: TGCAGTGCCCAGGGACAGGGACTACCCGAAGCTTTCTTT.

The sample holds many counts of this clonotype. The gene calls are TRBV20-1 and TRBJ2-5, with D perhaps matching TRBD2 (5 bases). The CDR3 loop spans 12 amino acids. Germline loops: CDR1 DFQATT, CDR2 SNEGSKA (reference sequence). V dropped 3 bases and J dropped 5 bases, with 10 bases sitting between them. In DNA, the CDR3 is TGCAGTGCTAGCCCCTCGGGGGAGACCCAGTACTTC. This gives the protein CSASPSGETQYF.

The chain employs TRBV28 and TRBJ2-1; 11 bases align to TRBD2. This CDR3 has 20 residues. The V gene's germline CDR1 is MDHEN and CDR2 SYDVKM. The V gene end was trimmed by 8 bases and the J gene end by 0 bases; junction bases not matched to a gene: 18. CDR3 in amino acids: CASSPLGGTSGRSSYNEQFF. Here the CDR3 DNA reads TGTGCCAGCTCACCACTGGGAGGGACTAGCGGCCGTAGCTCCTACAATGAGCAGTTCTTC.

This clonotype was detected a few times. V is TRBV9 and J is TRBJ2-1; 7 nucleotides agree with TRBD2. The germline gives CDR1 SGDLS, CDR2 YYNGEE. This CDR3 is 13 amino acids long. The J segment lost 6 bases and the V segment lost 9 bases, leaving 9 bases of the junction unmatched. The DNA for the CDR3 is TGTGCCACGGGACGAGCGGGATCCAATGAGCAGTTCTTC. Its protein product is CATGRAGSNEQFF.

In its sample, this clonotype was seen a few times. This chain connects TRBV4-1 to TRBJ2-1; D is possibly TRBD1 or TRBD2 (6 bases each). The germline gives CDR1 MGHRA, CDR2 YSYEKL. Trimming pared 0 bases from V and 8 bases from J, leaving 14 bases between. This CDR3 has 15 residues. The CDR3 protein is CASSQDSWGADEQFF. CDR3 DNA sequence: TGCGCCAGCAGCCAAGACAGCTGGGGGGCGGATGAGCAGTTCTTC.

This clonotype has only a few counts. A much larger clone sits a single nucleotide away, making a read error possible. DNA for the CDR3: TGCAGTGCTAGAGATCTAAGTCAGAGCCCCTACGAGCAGTACTTC. Encoded protein: CSARDLSQSPYEQYF. The rearrangement links TRBV20-1 to TRBJ2-7, with no clear D. Germline assignment: CDR1 DFQATT and CDR2 SNEGSKA (reference sequence). The CDR3 extends over 15 amino acids. The V gene lost 0 bases and the J gene lost 2 bases, with 14 bases spanning the gap.

As concerns this clonotype: Possible read error: a much larger clone is one base away. The CDR3 ends on some other residue instead of the conserved phenylalanine or tryptophan, so this is likely a read error. This chain links TRBV11-2 with TRBJ2-3; D is unclear. Deletions cut 7 bases from V and 2 bases from J, with 4 bases between. There are 11 residues in the CDR3. The germline V gene has CDR1 SGHAT and CDR2 FQNNGV. The CDR3 DNA is TGTGCCAGCACCCTCACAGATACGCAGTATCTT. Translating it yields CASTLTDTQYL.

This clonotype was counted many times. The chain is built from TRBV9 and TRBJ1-6; 8 nucleotides line up with TRBD1. In germline, CDR1 is SGDLS, CDR2 YYNGEE. The CDR3 extends over 15 amino acids. J was trimmed by 6 bases and V by 3 bases; bases with no gene match: 5. The CDR3 DNA reads TGTGCCAGCAGCGCGAGGACAGGGACTAATTCACCCCTCCACTTT. It yields the protein CASSARTGTNSPLHF.

This clonotype was found many times. This chain links TRBV27 with TRBJ1-2; D not resolved. Between the trimmed V and J ends, which lost 3 bases and 8 bases, there was a span of 13 bases. CDR1 MNHEY and CDR2 SMNVEV come from the germline V gene (reference sequence). The CDR3 runs to 13 residues. The CDR3 here is CASSFSPERGYTF. For the CDR3, the DNA is TGTGCCAGCAGTTTCTCGCCGGAGCGGGGCTACACCTTC.

At least ten counts were recorded for this clonotype. V and J are TRBV20-1 and TRBJ2-3, with 8 bases fitting TRBD2. V shed 5 bases and J 4 bases; nucleotides not matched to a gene: 11. Germline V gene data show CDR1 as DFQATT and CDR2 as SNEGSKA (reference sequence). This CDR3 is 15 amino acids long. The CDR3, as DNA: TGCAGTGCTGGGCGGTCGGGGGGGGCTGCAGATACGCAGTATTTT. Amino acids: CSAGRSGGAADTQYF.

This clonotype was seen many times. The genes are TRBV18 and TRBJ2-2; 7 positions agree with TRBD2. Trimming took 3 bases from V and 0 from J; bases not matched to a gene: 4. Germline V gene data show CDR1 as KGHSH and CDR2 as LQKENI. This CDR3 has 16 residues. CDR3 coding DNA: TGTGCCAGCTCACCCATGGGGGGGACGAACACCGGGGAGCTGTTTTTT. This sequence encodes CASSPMGGTNTGELFF.

This clonotype has ten or more counts. The chain uses TRBV4-3 and TRBJ2-7; 11 positions agree with TRBD2. Germline V lookup: CDR1 LGHNA, CDR2 YSLEER. Trimming cost V 2 bases and J 1 base; bases outside gene matches: 1. The CDR3 extends over 15 amino acids. The CDR3 DNA follows: TGCGCCAGCAGCCAAACTAGCGGGAGTTCCTACGAGCAGTACTTC. Translating gives CASSQTSGSSYEQYF.

Many counts were recorded for this clonotype. This chain connects TRBV10-3 to TRBJ1-4; 8 bases align to TRBD1. V was clipped by 8 bases and J by 8 bases; unmatched bases: 7. This CDR3 has 13 residues. Germline lookup yields CDR1 ENHRY and CDR2 SYGVKD. CDR3 in amino acids: CAIGQGGEEKLFF. In DNA, the CDR3 is TGTGCCATCGGACAGGGAGGCGAAGAAAAACTGTTTTTT.

The gene calls are TRBV20-1 and TRBJ2-7; 8 nucleotides match TRBD1. The germline gives CDR1 DFQATT, CDR2 SNEGSKA (reference sequence). The CDR3 is 13 residues long. Losses at the gene ends were 6 bases for V and 3 bases for J; bases not matched to a gene: 7. The CDR3: CSAGQGIFYEQYF. Written as DNA, the CDR3 is TGCAGTGCCGGACAGGGTATTTTCTACGAGCAGTACTTC.

There are many counts of this clonotype. This rearrangement joins TRBV7-2 to TRBJ2-3; possibly TRBD1 for D (6 bases). This CDR3 has 13 amino acids. V was cut by 4 bases and J by 6 bases, with 11 bases left in between. Germline CDR1 reads SGHTA; CDR2 reads FQGNSA. The CDR3 loop reads CASSSRTADTQYF. DNA of the CDR3: TGTGCCAGCAGCTCCCGGACAGCGGATACGCAGTATTTT.